The clone carrying this TCR beta chain was seen at least ten times. Its target is unknown. This entry belongs to a study of T cells after yellow fever vaccination. Study-wide results and limits: Contaminating bulk clonotypes could be abundant in FACS-sorted repertoires.

The CDR3 consists of 13 residues. Trimming cost V 2 bases and J 7 bases, with 9 bases left between them. TCRdb passed the 5' RACE reads through MiXCR, listing each CDR3 protein once. The top ten clones hold roughly 0.93% of a sample with about 240,000 distinct CDR3 sequences, 6.9% of them seen once. The V call is TRBV12-3 or TRBV12-4, the J call TRBJ2-1; unclear D gene. Sample: CD4+ T cells sorted from PBMCs, taken 15 days after the yellow fever booster vaccination. The clonotype was recovered from a man aged 30 to 45 who received the YFV17D yellow fever vaccine. The CDR3 protein is CASSLKPANEQFF. The CDR3 DNA follows: TGTGCCAGCAGTTTAAAACCGGCGAATGAGCAGTTCTTC.